This record looks at one T cell receptor beta chain sequence and its context. The data were obtained in a study of T cells in Graves' hyperthyroidism and ophthalmopathy. About the research overall: Peripheral blood draws took place at initial diagnosis, ahead of any treatment.

This CDR3 has 15 residues. Germline CDR1 is SGDLS and CDR2 is YYNGEE. V gave up 3 bases and J gave up 3 bases, with 14 bases separating them. Amplification of TCR beta CDR3 regions used RNA as the template. A set of HTBI primers served as the primers for a first-round RT-PCR of the TCR CDR3. From the multiplex PCR reads, TCRdb called clonotypes with MiXCR, one entry per CDR3 protein. The sample consists of around 580,000 distinct CDR3 sequences, approximately 15% of them appearing once. The source of this sequence is a woman aged 18-29 years with Graves' hyperthyroidism. The V and J genes are TRBV9 and TRBJ2-3; maybe TRBD2 (6 bases). Sequenced material: blood. The CDR3 DNA follows: TGTGCCAGCAGCGAGACCGGGAGATGGACAGATACGCAGTATTTT. This sequence encodes CASSETGRWTDTQYF.